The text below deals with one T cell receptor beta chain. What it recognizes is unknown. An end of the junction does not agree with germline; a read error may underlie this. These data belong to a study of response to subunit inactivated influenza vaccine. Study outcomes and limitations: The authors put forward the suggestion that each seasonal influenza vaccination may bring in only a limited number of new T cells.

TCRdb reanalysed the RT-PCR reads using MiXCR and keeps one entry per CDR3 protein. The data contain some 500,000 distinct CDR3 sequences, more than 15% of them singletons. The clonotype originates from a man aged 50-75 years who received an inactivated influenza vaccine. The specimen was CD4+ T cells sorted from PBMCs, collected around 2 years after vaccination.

The CDR3: CASSASRGNQPQHF. For the CDR3, the DNA is TGTGCCAGCAGTGCTAGCAGGGGCAACCAGCCCCAGCATTTT. The V and J genes are TRBV2 and TRBJ1-5; D is possibly TRBD1 (6 bases). The germline V gene encodes CDR1 SNHLY and CDR2 FYNNEI. The CDR3 extends over 14 amino acids. The whole variable domain, remainder taken from reference TRBV2 and TRBJ1-5, is EPEVTQTPSHQVTQMGQEVILRCVPISNHLYFYWYRQILGQKVEFLVSFYNNEISEKSEIFDDQFSVERPDGSNFTLKIRSTKLEDSAMYFCASSASRGNQPQHFGDGTRLSIL.